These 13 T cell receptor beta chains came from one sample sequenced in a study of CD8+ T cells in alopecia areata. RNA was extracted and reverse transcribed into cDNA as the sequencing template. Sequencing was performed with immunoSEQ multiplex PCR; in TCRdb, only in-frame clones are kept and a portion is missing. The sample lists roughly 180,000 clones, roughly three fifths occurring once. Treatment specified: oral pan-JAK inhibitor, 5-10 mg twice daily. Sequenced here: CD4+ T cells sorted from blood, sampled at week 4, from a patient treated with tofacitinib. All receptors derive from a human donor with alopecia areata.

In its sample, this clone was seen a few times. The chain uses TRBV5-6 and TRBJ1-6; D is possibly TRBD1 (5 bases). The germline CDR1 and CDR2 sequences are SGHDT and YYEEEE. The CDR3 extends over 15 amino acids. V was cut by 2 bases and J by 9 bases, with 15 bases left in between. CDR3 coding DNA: TGTGCCAGCAGCTTTCAGGGCCAAGGGGCTTCACCCCTCCACTTT. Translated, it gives CASSFQGQGASPLHF.

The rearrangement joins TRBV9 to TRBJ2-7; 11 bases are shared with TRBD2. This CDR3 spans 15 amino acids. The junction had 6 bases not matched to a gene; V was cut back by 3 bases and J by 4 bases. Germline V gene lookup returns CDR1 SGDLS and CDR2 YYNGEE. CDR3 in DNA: TGTGCCAGCAGCGCTCGGACTAGCGGGCCTTACGAGCAGTACTTC. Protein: CASSARTSGPYEQYF.

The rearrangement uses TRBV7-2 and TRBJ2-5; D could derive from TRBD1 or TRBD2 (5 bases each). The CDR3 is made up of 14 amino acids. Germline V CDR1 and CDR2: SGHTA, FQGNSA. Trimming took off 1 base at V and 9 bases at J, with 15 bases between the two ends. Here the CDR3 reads CASSLEWKGRAQYF. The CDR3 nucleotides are TGTGCCAGCAGCTTAGAGTGGAAGGGGCGGGCCCAGTACTTC.

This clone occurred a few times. The CDR3: CASSSTGAISGNTIYF. The CDR3 DNA reads TGTGCCAGCAGCTCTACAGGGGCAATCTCTGGAAACACCATATATTTT. The V call is TRBV6-6, the J call TRBJ1-3; 7 nucleotides match TRBD1. Germline V gives CDR1 MNHNY, CDR2 SVGAGI (reference sequence). The ends lost 6 bases at V and 0 bases at J; junction bases unmatched: 8. The CDR3 has 16 amino acids.

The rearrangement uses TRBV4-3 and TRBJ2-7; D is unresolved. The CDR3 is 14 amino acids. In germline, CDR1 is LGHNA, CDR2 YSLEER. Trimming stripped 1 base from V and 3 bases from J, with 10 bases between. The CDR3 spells CASSQGFVNYEQYF. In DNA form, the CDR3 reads TGCGCCAGCAGCCAAGGGTTCGTAAACTACGAGCAGTACTTC.

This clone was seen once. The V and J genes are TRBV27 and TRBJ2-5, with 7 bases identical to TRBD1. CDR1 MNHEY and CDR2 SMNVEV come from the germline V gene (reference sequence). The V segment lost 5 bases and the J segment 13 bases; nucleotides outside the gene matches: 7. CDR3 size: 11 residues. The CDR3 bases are TGTGCCAGCAGTCTGGGGACAGCCCCGTACTTC. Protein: CASSLGTAPYF.

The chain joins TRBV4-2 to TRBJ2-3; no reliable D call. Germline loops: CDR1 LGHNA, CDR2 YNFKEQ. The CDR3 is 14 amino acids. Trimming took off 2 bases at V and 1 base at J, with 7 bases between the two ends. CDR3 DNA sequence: TGTGCCAGCAGCCAACCCCGGCGCACAGATACGCAGTATTTT. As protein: CASSQPRRTDTQYF.

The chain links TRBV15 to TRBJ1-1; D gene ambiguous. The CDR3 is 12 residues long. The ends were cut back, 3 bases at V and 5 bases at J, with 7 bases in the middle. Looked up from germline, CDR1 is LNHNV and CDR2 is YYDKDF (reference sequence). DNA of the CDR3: TGTGCCACCAGCAGGTCTGAAACTGAAGCTTTCTTT. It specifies CATSRSETEAFF.

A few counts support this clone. As DNA, the CDR3 is TGTGCCAGCACGATTCAGGGTCCCCTCGACTATGGCTACACCTTC. This translates into CASTIQGPLDYGYTF. V usage is TRBV2 and J usage is TRBJ1-2, with D possibly being TRBD1 (5 bases). CDR1 SNHLY and CDR2 FYNNEI come from the germline V gene. The V end lost 7 bases, the J end lost 3 bases, and 18 bases lay between the germline ends. The CDR3 is 15 amino acids.

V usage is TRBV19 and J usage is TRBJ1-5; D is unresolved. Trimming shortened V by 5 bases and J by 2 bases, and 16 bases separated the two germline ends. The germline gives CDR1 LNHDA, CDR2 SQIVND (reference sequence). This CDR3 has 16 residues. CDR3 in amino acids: CASSPESGKRNQPQHF. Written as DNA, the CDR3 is TGTGCCAGTAGTCCCGAGTCGGGGAAACGCAATCAGCCCCAGCATTTT.

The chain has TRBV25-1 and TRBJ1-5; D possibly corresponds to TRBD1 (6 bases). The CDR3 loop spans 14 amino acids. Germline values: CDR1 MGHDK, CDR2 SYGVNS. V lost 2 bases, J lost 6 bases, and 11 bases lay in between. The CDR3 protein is CASSEVGGSQPQHF. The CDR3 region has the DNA TGTGCCAGCAGTGAAGTAGGGGGAAGTCAGCCCCAGCATTTT.

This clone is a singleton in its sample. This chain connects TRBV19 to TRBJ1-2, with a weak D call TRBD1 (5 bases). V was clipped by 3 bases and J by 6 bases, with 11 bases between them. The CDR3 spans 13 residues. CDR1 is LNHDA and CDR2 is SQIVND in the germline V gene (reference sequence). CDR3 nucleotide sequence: TGTGCCAGTAGTATTGGCAGGGAAGATGGCTACACCTTC. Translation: CASSIGREDGYTF. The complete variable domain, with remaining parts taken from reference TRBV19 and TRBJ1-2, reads DGGITQSPKYLFRKEGQNVTLSCEQNLNHDAMYWYRQDPGQGLRLIYYSQIVNDFQKGDIAEGYSVSREKKESFPLTVTSAQKNPTAFYLCASSIGREDGYTFGSGTRLTVV.

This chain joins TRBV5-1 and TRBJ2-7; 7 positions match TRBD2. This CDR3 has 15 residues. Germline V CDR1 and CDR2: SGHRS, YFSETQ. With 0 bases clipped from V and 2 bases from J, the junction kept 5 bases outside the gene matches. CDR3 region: CASSLEGGRPYEQYF. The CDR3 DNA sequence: TGCGCCAGCAGCTTGGAGGGAGGGAGACCCTACGAGCAGTACTTC. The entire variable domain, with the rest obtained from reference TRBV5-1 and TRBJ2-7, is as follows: KAGVTQTPRYLIKTRGQQVTLSCSPISGHRSVSWYQQTPGQGLQFLFEYFSETQRNKGNFPGRFSGRQFSNSRSEMNVSTLELGDSALYLCASSLEGGRPYEQYFGPGTRLTVT.